These 15 T cell receptor beta chains share one sample of origin, sequenced in a study of cytomegalovirus exposure and HLA in healthy donors. A multiplex PCR was run with 60 Vbeta primers and 13 Jbeta primers. The data were produced by immunoSEQ multiplex PCR, yet TCRdb's version contains in-frame clones alone and is incomplete. The top ten clones hold roughly 3% of a sample with some 150,000 clones, roughly 70% of them seen once. Material for sequencing was PBMCs. These receptors were obtained from a woman aged 30 to 39 in good health and CMV-seronegative.

This chain joins TRBV25-1 and TRBJ2-2; 7 bases agree with TRBD1. V gave up 6 bases and J gave up 0 bases; unmatched junction bases: 1. CDR1 and CDR2 from the germline V gene are MGHDK and SYGVNS. The CDR3 contains 14 residues. CDR3 sequence reads: CASSGQANTGELFF. The CDR3 DNA reads as TGTGCCAGCAGCGGACAGGCGAACACCGGGGAGCTGTTTTTT. The whole variable domain, remainder taken from reference TRBV25-1 and TRBJ2-2, is EADIYQTPRYLVIGTGKKITLECSQTMGHDKMYWYQQDPGMELHLIHYSYGVNSTEKGDLSSESTVSRIRTEHFPLTLESARPSHTSQYLCASSGQANTGELFFGEGSRLTVL.

The V gene is TRBV29-1, the J gene TRBJ1-2, with 10 bases that match TRBD1. This CDR3 spans 14 amino acids. Germline CDR1 and CDR2: SQVTM and ANQGSEA. The ends lost 6 bases at V and 10 bases at J; junction bases unmatched: 14. In DNA, the CDR3 is TGCAGCGTCACGTCCGTGGGGACAGGGGTGGACTACACCTTC. Protein: CSVTSVGTGVDYTF.

The chain is built from TRBV28 and TRBJ2-6; 9 nucleotides agree with TRBD1. V trimming: 9 bases; J trimming: 3 bases; junction bases outside the gene matches: 6. The CDR3 covers 15 residues. Germline lookup yields CDR1 MDHEN and CDR2 SYDVKM. Written as DNA, the CDR3 is TGTGCCAGTACAGGGGGCTACGGTGGGGCCAACGTCCTGACTTTC. This codes for CASTGGYGGANVLTF.

The chain couples TRBV27 to TRBJ2-1; 8 positions match TRBD2. Germline-derived CDR1 and CDR2 are MNHEY and SMNVEV (reference sequence). CDR3 length: 14 amino acids. V gave up 3 bases and J gave up 8 bases; unmatched junction bases: 6. CDR3 in DNA: TGTGCCAGCAGTTTCAGCGGGGGTTGGCATGAGCAGTTCTTC. It yields the protein CASSFSGGWHEQFF.

The CDR3 DNA reads as TGTGCCACCTCCCTCGAGAGGGCTGGCGGCTACACCTTC. Its protein is CATSLERAGGYTF. This chain connects TRBV19 to TRBJ1-2; the D is unclear. V lost 10 bases to trimming and J lost 8 bases, with 20 bases between them. Germline values: CDR1 LNHDA, CDR2 SQIVND (reference sequence). The length of the CDR3 is 13 residues.

V gene TRBV18 combines with J gene TRBJ2-5, with TRBD2 matching over 11 bases. The CDR3 totals 15 residues. V was clipped by 3 bases and J by 1 base; unmatched bases: 1. CDR1 KGHSH and CDR2 LQKENI come from the germline V gene. The CDR3 DNA sequence: TGTGCCAGCTCACCTAGCGGGGGGGTCCAAGAGACCCAGTACTTC. Its protein product is CASSPSGGVQETQYF.

This sequence joins TRBV10-3 and TRBJ1-3; D might be TRBD1 (5 bases). The V end lost 8 bases, the J end lost 4 bases, and 15 bases lay between the germline ends. This CDR3 contains 14 residues. Germline CDR1 is ENHRY and CDR2 is SYGVKD. CDR3 nucleotides: TGTGCCATCGGAAGGGACGGGAGAGGAAACACCATATATTTT. The encoded protein is CAIGRDGRGNTIYF.

This sequence joins TRBV6-5 and TRBJ1-2, with a tentative D call TRBD1 (5 bases). Looked up from germline, CDR1 is MNHEY and CDR2 is SVGAGI. The germline V and J ends were trimmed by 6 bases and 2 bases, with 13 bases remaining between them. The CDR3 totals 14 residues. The CDR3 protein is CASRPSDINYGYTF. The CDR3 DNA reads as TGTGCCAGCAGACCGTCGGACATCAACTATGGCTACACCTTC.

The V call is TRBV28, the J call TRBJ1-2; D might be TRBD1 (5 bases). The CDR3 is 13 amino acids. V was pared by 10 bases and J by 4 bases, with 16 bases between. Germline loops: CDR1 MDHEN, CDR2 SYDVKM. The CDR3 spells CATNAGGTYGYTF. The CDR3 DNA reads as TGTGCCACCAACGCTGGGGGGACCTATGGCTACACCTTC.

J is TRBJ2-4 and V is TRBV7-9; 10 positions match TRBD1. This CDR3 region has 17 residues. Unmatched junction bases numbered 7, after V lost 5 bases and J lost 0 bases. Germline V gene data show CDR1 as SEHNR and CDR2 as FQNEAQ (reference sequence). CDR3 nucleotide sequence: TGTGCCAGCAGCAAACGACAGGGGGCCTTAGCCAAAAACATTCAGTACTTC. It encodes CASSKRQGALAKNIQYF. The whole variable domain, remainder taken from reference TRBV7-9 and TRBJ2-4, is DTGVSQNPRHKITKRGQNVTFRCDPISEHNRLYWYRQTLGQGPEFLTYFQNEAQLEKSRLLSDRFSAERPKGSFSTLEIQRTEQGDSAMYLCASSKRQGALAKNIQYFGAGTRLSVL.

As to this clone: The junction departs from the called germline gene at one end, perhaps through a read error. V is TRBV7-7 and J is TRBJ2-1; 7 bases line up with TRBD1. Germline CDR1 SSHAT, CDR2 FNYEAQ (reference sequence). This CDR3 contains 14 residues. CDR3 amino acids: CASSLGTASGEQFF. The CDR3 DNA follows: TGTGCTAGCAGCTTAGGGACAGCTTCGGGTGAGCAGTTCTTC.

The chain links TRBV28 to TRBJ2-7; 7 nucleotides line up with TRBD2. Germline trimming cut 6 bases from V and 6 bases from J; bases unmatched to any gene: 14. The CDR3 contains 15 residues. CDR1 is MDHEN, CDR2 SYDVKM, per germline. The CDR3 DNA reads as TGTGCCAGCAGGCGCCGGACTAGGGAAGAGGGCGAGCAGTACTTC. Translating it yields CASRRRTREEGEQYF. The variable domain in full, with the rest retrieved from reference TRBV28 and TRBJ2-7, is DVKVTQSSRYLVKRTGEKVFLECVQDMDHENMFWYRQDPGLGLRLIYFSYDVKMKEKGDIPEGYSVSREKKERFSLILESASTNQTSMYLCASRRRTREEGEQYFGPGTRLTVT.

The gene calls are TRBV7-2 and TRBJ1-5; the D is unclear. Germline V lookup: CDR1 SGHTA, CDR2 FQGNSA. This CDR3 comprises 15 residues. Trimming removed 5 bases at V and 2 bases at J, with 13 bases between. The CDR3 spells CASSQSFGGNQPQHF. The CDR3 DNA is TGTGCCAGCAGCCAATCTTTCGGGGGCAATCAGCCCCAGCATTTT.

The chain joins TRBV4-3 to TRBJ2-7; a possible D gene is TRBD2 (7 bases). Per the germline V gene, CDR1 is LGHNA and CDR2 is YSLEER. Trimming stripped 4 bases from V and 4 bases from J, with 17 bases between. The CDR3 contains 15 residues. Here the CDR3 DNA reads TGCGCCAGCAGCCCAATACAGGGCGGGGGATACGAGCAGTACTTC. It translates to CASSPIQGGGYEQYF.

This clone was seen more than once but under ten times. This sequence joins TRBV7-9 and TRBJ1-1; possibly TRBD1 for D (5 bases). Trimming took off 8 bases at V and 4 bases at J, with 11 bases between the two ends. Germline CDR1 reads SEHNR; CDR2 reads FQNEAQ (reference sequence). The CDR3 has 12 residues. The chain's CDR3 is CASRAGGTEAFF. CDR3 nucleotides: TGTGCCAGCCGGGCGGGGGGCACTGAAGCTTTCTTT.